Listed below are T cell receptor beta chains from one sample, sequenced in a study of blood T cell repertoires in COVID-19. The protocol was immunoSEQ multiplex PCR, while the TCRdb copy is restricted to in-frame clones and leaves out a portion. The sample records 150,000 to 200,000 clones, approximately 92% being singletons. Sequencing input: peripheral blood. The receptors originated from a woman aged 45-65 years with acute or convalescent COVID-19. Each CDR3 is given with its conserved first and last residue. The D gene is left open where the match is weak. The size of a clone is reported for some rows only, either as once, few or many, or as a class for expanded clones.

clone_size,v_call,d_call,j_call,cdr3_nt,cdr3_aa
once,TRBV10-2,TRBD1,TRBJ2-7,TGCGCCAGCAGTGTCGGGACAGACCGCTCCTACGAGCAGTACTTC,CASSVGTDRSYEQYF
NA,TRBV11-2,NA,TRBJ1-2,TGTGCCAGCAGCCCCGCTGGGGGGGGGCGCGAGGATGGCTACACCTTC,CASSPAGGGREDGYTF
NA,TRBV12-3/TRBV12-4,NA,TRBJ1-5,TGTGCCAGCAGTTTTAACACCAATCAGCCCCAGCATTTT,CASSFNTNQPQHF
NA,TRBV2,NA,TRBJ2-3,TGTGCCAGCACCTTAAAACGAGCAGATACGCAGTATTTT,CASTLKRADTQYF
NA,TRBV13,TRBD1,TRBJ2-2,TGTGCCAGCAGCTGGGGACAGGGGGTAAACACCGGGGAGCTGTTTTTT,CASSWGQGVNTGELFF
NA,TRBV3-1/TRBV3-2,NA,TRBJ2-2,TGTGCCAGCAGCCTGTCGAGGCTTAACACCGGGGAGCTGTTTTTT,CASSLSRLNTGELFF
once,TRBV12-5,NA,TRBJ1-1,TGTGCTAGTGGTTTGTACGGACACCGTGAAGCTTTCTTT,CASGLYGHREAFF
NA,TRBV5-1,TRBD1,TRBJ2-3,TGCGCCAGCAGCTTGGCAGAGGACAGGGGAAATGGGTATTTT,CASSLAEDRGNGYF
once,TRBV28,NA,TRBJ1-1,TGTGCCAGCAGTTTACAGGGGCTGAACCTGAACACTGAAGCTTTCTTT,CASSLQGLNLNTEAFF
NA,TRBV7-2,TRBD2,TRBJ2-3,TGTGCCAGCAGCTCACTAGCGGGAGGGCTGGATACGCAGTATTTT,CASSSLAGGLDTQYF
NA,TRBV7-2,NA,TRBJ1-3,TGTGCCAGCAGCCGGGCGGCGGGTTTCGGAAACACCATATATTTT,CASSRAAGFGNTIYF
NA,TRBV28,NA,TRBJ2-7,TGTGCCAGCAGTTATCCAACGGGGTACGAGCAGTACTTC,CASSYPTGYEQYF
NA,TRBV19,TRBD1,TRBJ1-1,TGTGCCAGTTTTACAGGGGCCACTGAAGCTTTCTTT,CASFTGATEAFF
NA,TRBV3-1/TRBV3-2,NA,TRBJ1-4,TGTGCCAGCAGCCAGAATCTGGGACTTCGTCCTAGACTGTTTTTT,CASSQNLGLRPRLFF
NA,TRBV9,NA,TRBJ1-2,TGTGCCAGCAGCGTAGAGGACATTAACTATGGCTACACCTTC,CASSVEDINYGYTF
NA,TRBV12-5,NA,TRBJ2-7,TGTGCTAGTGGGCTGGGAGGAATTAGCTCCTACGAGCAGTACTTC,CASGLGGISSYEQYF
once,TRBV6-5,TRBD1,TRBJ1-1,TGTGCCACATCGGGACAGTCCTTGAACACTGAAGCTTTCTTT,CATSGQSLNTEAFF